This entry lists 28 T cell receptor beta chains sequenced from one sample in a study of T cell responses to AZD1222 COVID-19 vaccine. Produced via immunoSEQ multiplex PCR; TCRdb's table is partial and in-frame only. The sample consists of some 150,000 clones, roughly 91% of them appearing once. The sample consisted of peripheral blood, taken on day 0 of AZD1222 vaccination. The receptors were gathered from an adult in good health.

The chain recombines TRBV27 with TRBJ1-5, with a weak D call TRBD1 (6 bases). Germline CDR1 is MNHEY and CDR2 is SMNVEV (reference sequence). V shed 5 bases and J shed 2 bases, with 7 bases lying between them. The length of the CDR3 is 13 residues. The CDR3 DNA reads TGTGCCAGCAGTCCAGGGGGCAATCAGCCCCAGCATTTT. It is translated as CASSPGGNQPQHF.

J is TRBJ2-2 and V is TRBV7-9, with 12 positions matching TRBD1. The CDR3 sequence is 15 residues long. The V and J ends lost 5 bases and 8 bases, in that order; junction bases with no gene match: 6. In germline, CDR1 is SEHNR, CDR2 FQNEAQ (reference sequence). The CDR3 is CASSGTGGDPGELFF. The CDR3 nucleotides read TGTGCCAGCAGCGGGACAGGGGGCGATCCAGGGGAGCTGTTTTTT.

The V call is TRBV2, the J call TRBJ1-6; D remains unclear. Germline loops: CDR1 SNHLY, CDR2 FYNNEI. Trimming removed 0 bases at V and 14 bases at J, with 14 bases between. This CDR3 spans 14 amino acids. CDR3 nucleotides: TGTGCCAGCAGTGAAGCGCTTCGATATCCGGCCCTCCACTTT. It is translated as CASSEALRYPALHF.

This chain connects TRBV3-1 (or the pseudogene TRBV3-2) to TRBJ2-1, with D possibly matching TRBD2 (6 bases). Germline loops: CDR1 LGHDT, CDR2 YNNKEL (reference sequence). The CDR3 totals 15 residues. V gave up 2 bases and J gave up 5 bases, with 13 bases separating them. CDR3 region: CASSQRGQRDNEQFF. CDR3 in DNA: TGTGCCAGCAGCCAAAGAGGGCAGCGGGACAATGAGCAGTTCTTC.

Points on this clone: An end of the junction differs from the germline gene, which may be a read error. The V gene is TRBV2, the J gene TRBJ2-7, with unresolved D. Looked up from germline, CDR1 is SNHLY and CDR2 is FYNNEI. This CDR3 comprises 11 residues. Here the CDR3 reads CAGSELYEQYF. Here the CDR3 DNA reads TGTGCCGGCAGTGAATTGTACGAGCAGTACTTC.

The chain couples TRBV6-5 to TRBJ1-2; D not resolved. The germline V gene encodes CDR1 MNHEY and CDR2 SVGAGI. Trimming removed 7 bases from V and 6 bases from J, with 15 bases in between. CDR3 length: 13 residues. CDR3 nucleotide sequence: TGTGCCAGCAAGGAGGGCGCAAAGGATGGCTACACCTTC. Amino acids: CASKEGAKDGYTF.

The table lists this clone with a count of one. This chain uses TRBV7-3 with TRBJ2-7; TRBD1 agrees at 11 bases. Germline values: CDR1 SGHTA, CDR2 FQGTGA. This CDR3 comprises 16 residues. V gave up 1 base and J gave up 5 bases; unmatched junction bases: 7. CDR3 DNA sequence: TGTGCCAGCAGCTTAAGCGGAGGACAGGGGGCCCACGAGCAGTACTTC. This translates into CASSLSGGQGAHEQYF. Using reference TRBV7-3 and TRBJ2-7 for the parts outside the CDR3, the full variable domain is GAGVSQTPSNKVTEKGKYVELRCDPISGHTALYWYRQSLGQGPEFLIYFQGTGAADDSGLPNDRFFAVRPEGSVSTLKIQRTERGDSAVYLCASSLSGGQGAHEQYFGPGTRLTVT.

The chain is built from TRBV5-1 and TRBJ2-2; D unclear. Germline CDR1 is SGHRS and CDR2 is YFSETQ. V was cut by 4 bases and J by 1 base, with 5 bases left in between. This CDR3 contains 13 residues. In nucleotides, the CDR3 is TGCGCCAGCAGCCCAGTGAACACCGGGGAGCTGTTTTTT. This codes for CASSPVNTGELFF.

V usage is TRBV29-1 and J usage is TRBJ1-1; 9 bases fit TRBD1. With V trimmed by 8 bases and J by 5 bases, 6 bases remained unmatched. Germline CDR1 reads SQVTM; CDR2 reads ANQGSEA. There are 12 residues in the CDR3. The CDR3: CSFGQGRTEAFF. CDR3 DNA sequence: TGCAGCTTCGGACAGGGGAGAACTGAAGCTTTCTTT. The entire variable domain, with the rest obtained from reference TRBV29-1 and TRBJ1-1, is as follows: SAVISQKPSRDICQRGTSLTIQCQVDSQVTMMFWYRQQPGQSLTLIATANQGSEATYESGFVIDKFPISRPNLTFSTLTVSNMSPEDSSIYLCSFGQGRTEAFFGQGTRLTVV.

In this sample, this clone turned up once. This chain links TRBV27 with TRBJ2-3; D is ambiguous. Trimming removed 7 bases from V and 5 bases from J, with 13 bases in between. This CDR3 contains 13 residues. From germline, CDR1 is MNHEY and CDR2 SMNVEV (reference sequence). The CDR3, as DNA: TGTGCCAGCATGTGGGGTGGTGGAGATACGCAGTATTTT. The encoded protein is CASMWGGGDTQYF.

As for this clone: The sample holds other DNA sequences that translate to the same CDR3. This chain links TRBV12-3 or TRBV12-4 with TRBJ1-2, with TRBD1 as a possible D gene (5 bases). The CDR3 is 13 amino acids. V lost 1 base to trimming and J lost 2 bases, with 5 bases between them. This chain's CDR3 is CASSLGQNYGYTF. CDR3 nucleotides: TGTGCCAGCAGTTTAGGACAGAACTATGGCTACACCTTC.

The rearrangement joins TRBV19 to TRBJ1-2; D is unclear. The CDR3 is made up of 14 amino acids. V lost 1 base, J lost 4 bases, and 10 bases lay in between. Germline CDR1 is LNHDA and CDR2 is SQIVND (reference sequence). DNA for the CDR3: TGTGCCAGTAGTATAGCTCGGTCAAGCTATGGCTACACCTTC. Encoded protein: CASSIARSSYGYTF.

V is TRBV2 and J is TRBJ2-3, with 7 bases fitting TRBD1. Germline trimming cut 5 bases from V and 3 bases from J; bases unmatched to any gene: 8. The CDR3 runs 15 residues. CDR1 and CDR2 (germline): SNHLY, FYNNEI. In nucleotides, the CDR3 is TGTGCCAGCAGTTGGAACAGGGGCGGGACAGATACGCAGTATTTT. It specifies CASSWNRGGTDTQYF. Full variable domain (outside the CDR3, taken from reference TRBV2 and TRBJ2-3): EPEVTQTPSHQVTQMGQEVILRCVPISNHLYFYWYRQILGQKVEFLVSFYNNEISEKSEIFDDQFSVERPDGSNFTLKIRSTKLEDSAMYFCASSWNRGGTDTQYFGPGTRLTVL.

This clone was observed a few times. The chain recombines TRBV6-5 with TRBJ2-7; no clear D. The germline CDR1 and CDR2 sequences are MNHEY and SVGAGI. The CDR3 extends over 13 amino acids. Between the trimmed V and J ends, which lost 7 bases and 6 bases, there was a span of 16 bases. This chain's CDR3 is CASMRWGIGEQYF. The CDR3 coding sequence is TGTGCCAGCATGAGGTGGGGTATTGGCGAGCAGTACTTC.

The V call is TRBV15, the J call TRBJ2-3, with D perhaps TRBD1 or TRBD2 (5 bases each). The germline gives CDR1 LNHNV, CDR2 YYDKDF (reference sequence). The CDR3 has 13 residues. Between the trimmed V and J ends, which lost 3 bases and 6 bases, there was a span of 10 bases. CDR3 nucleotide sequence: TGTGCCACCAGCAGGAGGGGTTCCGATACGCAGTATTTT. Translation: CATSRRGSDTQYF.

This chain connects TRBV7-9 to TRBJ2-1, with D hard to call. Deletions cut 7 bases from V and 0 bases from J, with 4 bases between. This CDR3 region has 12 residues. In germline, CDR1 is SEHNR, CDR2 FQNEAQ (reference sequence). The CDR3: CASNPSYNEQFF. The CDR3, as DNA: TGTGCCAGCAACCCCTCCTACAATGAGCAGTTCTTC.

The genes are TRBV3-1 (or the pseudogene TRBV3-2) and TRBJ2-7; 11 nucleotides agree with TRBD2. V lost 2 bases to trimming and J lost 2 bases; unmatched junction nucleotides: 8. Germline V gene sequence: CDR1 LGHDT, CDR2 YNNKEL (reference sequence). The CDR3 contains 17 residues. CDR3 amino acids: CASSQILAGGSPYEQYF. The CDR3 bases are TGTGCCAGCAGCCAAATTCTAGCGGGGGGCTCTCCCTACGAGCAGTACTTC.

The CDR3 region has the DNA TGTGCCAGCAGTTATTCTAGCGGCTTCTCCTACGAGCAGTACTTC. Translating it yields CASSYSSGFSYEQYF. The chain uses TRBV6-7 and TRBJ2-7; 7 nucleotides align to TRBD2. TRBV6-7 is filed as an ORF, its function uncertain. V gave up 3 bases and J gave up 0 bases; unmatched junction bases: 5. This CDR3 is built from 15 residues.

The V and J genes are TRBV29-1 and TRBJ2-7; D might be TRBD2 (6 bases). This CDR3 region has 12 residues. Germline CDR1 and CDR2: SQVTM and ANQGSEA. Trimming took off 2 bases at V and 1 base at J, with 6 bases between the two ends. CDR3 loop: CSVELASYEQYF. CDR3 bases: TGCAGCGTTGAACTAGCGTCCTACGAGCAGTACTTC.

This chain joins TRBV6-2 or TRBV6-3 and TRBJ2-7, with 8 bases identical to TRBD2. Unmatched junction bases numbered 7, after V lost 5 bases and J lost 4 bases. This CDR3 is 14 amino acids long. CDR1 and CDR2 (germline): MNHEY, SVGEGT. The CDR3 sequence is CASSAGGEGYEQYF. Here the CDR3 DNA reads TGTGCCAGCAGTGCCGGGGGGGAGGGGTACGAGCAGTACTTC.

The chain uses TRBV7-2 and TRBJ1-1; 12 bases are a match to TRBD1. This CDR3 contains 15 residues. V lost 5 bases, J lost 5 bases, and 6 bases stayed unmatched. CDR1 is SGHTA, CDR2 FQGNSA, per germline. The CDR3 loop is CASSKGTGGQTEAFF. The CDR3 DNA is TGTGCCAGCAGCAAAGGGACAGGGGGCCAGACTGAAGCTTTCTTT.

This clone was seen just once. The chain links TRBV7-3 to TRBJ2-1; D not certain. CDR3 length: 11 amino acids. V gave up 2 bases and J gave up 11 bases, with 7 bases separating them. CDR1 and CDR2 from the germline V gene are SGHTA and FQGTGA. The CDR3 here is CASSLGQQQFF. The CDR3 DNA reads TGTGCCAGCAGCTTAGGGCAGCAGCAGTTCTTC.

This chain links TRBV11-2 with TRBJ2-2, with 8 bases matching TRBD2. Trimming took 5 bases from V and 4 from J; bases not matched to a gene: 12. Germline loops: CDR1 SGHAT, CDR2 FQNNGV. The CDR3 length is 17 residues. In DNA form, the CDR3 reads TGTGCCAGCAGCGAGAGGAGGGCGGGGGGCGGCACCGGGGAGCTGTTTTTT. Its translation: CASSERRAGGGTGELFF.

This rearrangement joins TRBV19 to TRBJ1-1; 8 bases agree with TRBD1. Germline V lookup: CDR1 LNHDA, CDR2 SQIVND (reference sequence). This CDR3 is 15 amino acids long. Trimming removed 4 bases from V and 4 bases from J; junction bases left unmatched: 8. The CDR3: CASSTLGTGPTEAFF. Written as DNA, the CDR3 is TGTGCCAGTAGTACCCTCGGGACAGGTCCCACTGAAGCTTTCTTT.

The table lists this clone with a count of one. The rearrangement joins TRBV6-5 to TRBJ1-2; 7 positions agree with TRBD1. The CDR3 totals 14 residues. The germline gives CDR1 MNHEY, CDR2 SVGAGI. V shed 3 bases, J shed 8 bases, and the junction held 9 bases outside the gene matches. CDR3 in amino acids: CASSYGVRGEGYTF. The CDR3 bases are TGTGCCAGCAGTTATGGGGTCAGGGGGGAAGGCTACACCTTC.

The genes are TRBV5-8 and TRBJ2-4; the D call may be TRBD1 or TRBD2 (5 bases each). This CDR3 comprises 13 residues. The V gene lost 4 bases and the J gene lost 4 bases, with 9 bases spanning the gap. From germline, CDR1 is SGHTS and CDR2 YDEGEE. The CDR3 is CASSRDAKNIQYF. The CDR3 region has the DNA TGTGCCAGCAGCCGGGACGCTAAAAACATTCAGTACTTC.

J is TRBJ1-1 and V is TRBV5-1, with a tentative D call TRBD1 (6 bases). Between the trimmed V and J ends, which lost 4 bases and 2 bases, there was a span of 12 bases. CDR1 and CDR2 (germline): SGHRS, YFSETQ. The CDR3 extends over 14 amino acids. In nucleotides, the CDR3 is TGCGCCAGCAGCGAACAGACAGGCAACACTGAAGCTTTCTTT. This encodes CASSEQTGNTEAFF.

The chain combines TRBV18 with TRBJ2-5, with 8 nucleotides matching TRBD1. The V gene end was trimmed by 1 base and the J gene end by 2 bases; junction bases not matched to a gene: 6. The CDR3 has 16 residues. The germline CDR1 and CDR2 sequences are KGHSH and LQKENI. CDR3 amino acids: CASSPRATGAQETQYF. Here the CDR3 DNA reads TGTGCCAGCTCACCACGTGCGACAGGGGCTCAAGAGACCCAGTACTTC. Filled out from reference TRBV18 and TRBJ2-5, the complete variable domain reads NAGVMQNPRHLVRRRGQEARLRCSPMKGHSHVYWYRQLPEEGLKFMVYLQKENIIDESGMPKERFSAEFPKEGPSILRIQQVVRGDSAAYFCASSPRATGAQETQYFGPGTRLLVL.